The clone carrying this T cell receptor beta chain was counted a few times. This specimen belongs to a study of shared clonotypes between healthy human individuals. The germline V and J ends were trimmed by 1 base and 7 bases, with 9 bases remaining between them. Germline V CDR1 and CDR2: SGHVS, FNYEAQ. This CDR3 comprises 13 residues. The sorted-subset replicate PCRs were given 200 ng DNA, which is tens of thousands of T cell genomes. Produced via immunoSEQ multiplex PCR; TCRdb's table is partial and in-frame only. This sample yields roughly 120,000 clones, of which approximately 70% are seen a single time; approximately 23% belongs to the top ten.

The TCR was taken from a woman between 25 and 40 years old in good health. Sequencing input: memory CD8+ T cells sorted from blood. Indicated subset: CD45RO+ cells pooled with CCR7-negative TemRA cells. This chain connects TRBV7-6 to TRBJ2-3; D ambiguous. CDR3 sequence (DNA): TGTGCCAGCAGCTTAGAAGGGCGTTATACGCAGTATTTT. Translated, it gives CASSLEGRYTQYF.